This passage covers 23 T cell receptor beta chains from one sample sequenced in a study of a mutant IDH1 vaccine in newly diagnosed glioma. Using immunoSEQ multiplex PCR, the repertoire was profiled, and TCRdb retains in-frame clones only, with some absent. The sample consists of approximately 37,000 clones, approximately 76% of them appearing once. Their antigens are not known. Time point: week 23, last vaccination. Alongside topical imiquimod, each dose of vaccine comprised 300 ug of mutant IDH1 20-mer peptide. The specimen comprised PBMCs, sampled from a glioma patient whose treatment included an IDH1 peptide vaccine. These receptors all come from a man aged 45 to 65 with glioma.

V is TRBV5-8 and J is TRBJ2-3; D remains ambiguous. This CDR3 contains 8 residues. CDR1 is SGHTS and CDR2 is YDEGEE in the germline V gene. Trimming took 7 bases from V and 12 from J, leaving 6 bases between them. This CDR3 reads CASEIQYF. CDR3 coding DNA: TGTGCCAGCGAAATCCAGTATTTT.

This clone has just a few counts. V gene TRBV27 combines with J gene TRBJ1-1; possibly TRBD1 for D (5 bases). Trimming pared 3 bases from V and 1 base from J, leaving 15 bases between. The CDR3 is made up of 16 amino acids. Germline V gene lookup returns CDR1 MNHEY and CDR2 SMNVEV (reference sequence). CDR3 residues: CASSFPPGGKNTEAFF. The CDR3 coding sequence is TGTGCCAGCAGTTTTCCCCCCGGGGGGAAGAACACTGAAGCTTTCTTT.

This clone was observed a single time. V gene TRBV2 combines with J gene TRBJ2-3; D uncertain. Germline V gene sequence: CDR1 SNHLY, CDR2 FYNNEI. V was trimmed by 5 bases and J by 3 bases, leaving 9 bases between them. The CDR3 runs 13 residues. CDR3 DNA: TGTGCCAGCAGTCCCCCCTTTACAGATACGCAGTATTTT. Translating it yields CASSPPFTDTQYF.

The V call is TRBV7-9, the J call TRBJ2-3; 8 nucleotides agree with TRBD1. Unmatched junction bases numbered 6, after V lost 5 bases and J lost 2 bases. The germline V gene has CDR1 SEHNR and CDR2 FQNEAQ (reference sequence). The CDR3 is 15 residues long. The CDR3 region has the DNA TGTGCCAGCAGCCCCGGACAGGGCGACACAGATACGCAGTATTTT. It specifies CASSPGQGDTDTQYF.

The V call is TRBV5-5, the J call TRBJ2-1; D remains unclear. The germline V gene has CDR1 SGHKS and CDR2 YYEKEE (reference sequence). This CDR3 region has 15 residues. The V gene lost 0 bases and the J gene lost 0 bases, with 7 bases spanning the gap. CDR3 in DNA: TGTGCCAGCAGCTTGGGCGTCAGCTCCTACAATGAGCAGTTCTTC. Its translation: CASSLGVSSYNEQFF.

The DNA for the CDR3 is TGTGCCAGCTCACCACCGTTCGGCGGGGGTCGGGATGGCTACACCTTC. Translation gives CASSPPFGGGRDGYTF. V is TRBV18 and J is TRBJ1-2, with D possibly matching TRBD1 (5 bases). Deletions cut 0 bases from V and 6 bases from J, with 17 bases between. Germline V gene lookup returns CDR1 KGHSH and CDR2 LQKENI. The CDR3 loop spans 16 amino acids.

This clone appeared a single time. This sequence joins TRBV6-6 and TRBJ1-5; the D gene is possibly TRBD1 (5 bases). This CDR3 comprises 12 residues. Germline V gives CDR1 MNHNY, CDR2 SVGAGI (reference sequence). Trimming left V 7 bases short and J 4 bases short, with 8 bases between. In nucleotides, the CDR3 is TGTGCCAGCACCGGGGGAAATCAGCCCCAGCATTTT. Protein product: CASTGGNQPQHF.

The rearrangement joins TRBV10-1 to TRBJ2-7; D gene unclear. V was pared by 6 bases and J by 6 bases, with 24 bases between. This CDR3 contains 16 residues. CDR1 is WNHNN, CDR2 SYGVQD, per germline (reference sequence). The CDR3 here is CASRIRFSVFHSEQYF. In DNA, the CDR3 is TGCGCCAGCAGAATCCGATTTTCCGTCTTCCACTCCGAGCAGTACTTC.

This clone was recorded many times. This sequence joins TRBV7-9 and TRBJ2-2; D ambiguous. V was clipped by 5 bases and J by 6 bases, with 7 bases between them. The CDR3 loop spans 12 amino acids. Germline V gene data show CDR1 as SEHNR and CDR2 as FQNEAQ (reference sequence). The CDR3 DNA sequence: TGTGCCAGCAGCCCCAAAGCCGGGGAGCTGTTTTTT. Its protein product is CASSPKAGELFF.

The gene calls are TRBV30 and TRBJ2-7; D gene uncertain. Germline CDR1 and CDR2: GTSNPN and SVGIG (reference sequence). The V gene lost 3 bases and the J gene lost 11 bases, with 14 bases spanning the gap. This CDR3 region has 11 residues. The CDR3: CAWRISMLEYF. In DNA form, the CDR3 reads TGTGCCTGGAGAATATCTATGCTGGAGTACTTC. The full variable domain, its missing parts supplied by reference TRBV30 and TRBJ2-7, is SQTIHQWPATLVQPVGSPLSLECTVEGTSNPNLYWYRQAAGRGLQLLFYSVGIGQISSEVPQNLSASRPQDRQFILSSKKLLLSDSGFYLCAWRISMLEYFGPGTRLTVT.

The chain joins TRBV7-9 to TRBJ2-7; perhaps TRBD2 as D (7 bases). CDR1 and CDR2 from the germline V gene are SEHNR and FQNEAQ (reference sequence). V lost 1 base and J lost 5, with 12 bases in between. The CDR3 has 14 residues. The CDR3 reads CASSLEGGSHEQYF. CDR3 nucleotides: TGTGCCAGCAGCTTAGAGGGGGGGTCGCACGAGCAGTACTTC.

The J gene is TRBJ1-3, the V gene TRBV9; D is ambiguous. CDR1 and CDR2 from the germline V gene are SGDLS and YYNGEE. The CDR3 is made up of 15 amino acids. Trimming removed 0 bases from V and 1 base from J, with 8 bases in between. CDR3 protein: CASSVGGGSGNTIYF. CDR3 coding DNA: TGTGCCAGCAGCGTAGGGGGAGGGTCTGGAAACACCATATATTTT.

This rearrangement joins TRBV5-1 to TRBJ2-7, with TRBD1 matching over 9 bases. V lost 0 bases and J lost 7; bases outside the gene matches: 11. CDR3 length: 16 amino acids. Germline CDR1 is SGHRS and CDR2 is YFSETQ. CDR3 coding DNA: TGCGCCAGCAGCTTGGAATCGGACAGGGGATTCTGGGAGCAGTACTTC. Its translation: CASSLESDRGFWEQYF.

The genes are TRBV5-1 and TRBJ2-5, with D perhaps matching TRBD1 (6 bases). Deletions cut 8 bases from V and 2 bases from J, with 16 bases between. This CDR3 contains 14 residues. Germline lookup yields CDR1 SGHRS and CDR2 YFSETQ. CDR3 sequence (DNA): TGCGCCAGTGAAACCGGGACATCTCAAGAGACCCAGTACTTC. Protein sequence: CASETGTSQETQYF.

The chain has TRBV25-1 and TRBJ2-3; 7 bases are a match to TRBD2. The CDR3 has 14 residues. Germline-derived CDR1 and CDR2 are MGHDK and SYGVNS. Trimming cost V 8 bases and J 0 bases; bases outside gene matches: 5. CDR3 coding DNA: TGTGCCAGCCGGCTAGCGGAAAGCACAGATACGCAGTATTTT. This sequence encodes CASRLAESTDTQYF.

CDR3 in amino acids: CASRSFLTEAFF. The DNA for the CDR3 is TGTGCCAGCCGATCATTTCTCACTGAAGCTTTCTTT. J is TRBJ1-1 and V is TRBV2; the D is unclear. CDR1 SNHLY and CDR2 FYNNEI come from the germline V gene. The CDR3 covers 12 residues. V lost 8 bases to trimming and J lost 4 bases, with 11 bases between them.

This clone has just a few counts. V gene TRBV7-8 combines with J gene TRBJ1-1; D remains ambiguous. Trimming left V 1 base short and J 4 bases short, with 10 bases between. Per the germline V gene, CDR1 is SGHVS and CDR2 is FQNEAQ. The CDR3 length is 14 residues. CDR3: CASSLDEGRTEAFF. The CDR3 nucleotides read TGTGCCAGCAGCTTAGATGAAGGTCGCACTGAAGCTTTCTTT.

This chain uses TRBV2 with TRBJ2-2; perhaps TRBD2 as D (7 bases). Trimming removed 1 base from V and 4 bases from J, with 13 bases in between. CDR3 length equals 16 residues. The germline V gene encodes CDR1 SNHLY and CDR2 FYNNEI. CDR3 amino acids: CASSEEGGVLTGELFF. The CDR3 DNA sequence: TGTGCCAGCAGTGAAGAGGGGGGGGTCCTCACCGGGGAGCTGTTTTTT.

The genes are TRBV5-4 and TRBJ2-5; 7 positions match TRBD1. V gave up 3 bases and J gave up 5 bases; unmatched junction bases: 13. There are 16 residues in the CDR3. Germline lookup yields CDR1 SGHNT and CDR2 YYREEE (reference sequence). The CDR3 loop is CASSSSRDSPKETQYF. CDR3 nucleotides: TGTGCCAGCAGCTCGAGTCGGGACAGCCCCAAGGAGACCCAGTACTTC.

The chain links TRBV29-1 to TRBJ1-4, with D unclear. The CDR3 consists of 13 residues. With 4 bases removed from V and 3 bases from J, the gap between germline ends came to 9 bases. The germline CDR1 and CDR2 sequences are SQVTM and ANQGSEA. The CDR3 spells CSVVGEANEKLFF. CDR3 coding DNA: TGCAGCGTTGTCGGGGAGGCTAATGAAAAACTGTTTTTT.

This rearrangement joins TRBV30 to TRBJ2-7, with D unclear. The germline CDR1 and CDR2 sequences are GTSNPN and SVGIG (reference sequence). The CDR3 is made up of 9 amino acids. The ends were cut back, 5 bases at V and 7 bases at J, with 6 bases in the middle. CDR3: CAWRLEQYF. CDR3 nucleotides: TGTGCCTGGCGCTTAGAGCAGTACTTC.

This clone came up a few times. The chain links TRBV30 to TRBJ1-1, with D possibly being TRBD1 (6 bases). This CDR3 is built from 13 residues. Germline CDR1 and CDR2: GTSNPN and SVGIG (reference sequence). Trimming left V 0 bases short and J 6 bases short, with 11 bases between. CDR3 loop: CAWSVRGGAEAFF. CDR3 nucleotide sequence: TGTGCCTGGAGTGTGAGAGGGGGGGCTGAAGCTTTCTTT.

The V and J genes are TRBV10-3 and TRBJ2-7; 7 bases fit TRBD2. The CDR3 spans 16 residues. J was trimmed by 0 bases and V by 2 bases; bases with no gene match: 7. The germline V gene encodes CDR1 ENHRY and CDR2 SYGVKD. The CDR3 DNA reads TGTGCCATCAGTGAGCCTCCGGGACTACTCTCCTACGAGCAGTACTTC. This codes for CAISEPPGLLSYEQYF.